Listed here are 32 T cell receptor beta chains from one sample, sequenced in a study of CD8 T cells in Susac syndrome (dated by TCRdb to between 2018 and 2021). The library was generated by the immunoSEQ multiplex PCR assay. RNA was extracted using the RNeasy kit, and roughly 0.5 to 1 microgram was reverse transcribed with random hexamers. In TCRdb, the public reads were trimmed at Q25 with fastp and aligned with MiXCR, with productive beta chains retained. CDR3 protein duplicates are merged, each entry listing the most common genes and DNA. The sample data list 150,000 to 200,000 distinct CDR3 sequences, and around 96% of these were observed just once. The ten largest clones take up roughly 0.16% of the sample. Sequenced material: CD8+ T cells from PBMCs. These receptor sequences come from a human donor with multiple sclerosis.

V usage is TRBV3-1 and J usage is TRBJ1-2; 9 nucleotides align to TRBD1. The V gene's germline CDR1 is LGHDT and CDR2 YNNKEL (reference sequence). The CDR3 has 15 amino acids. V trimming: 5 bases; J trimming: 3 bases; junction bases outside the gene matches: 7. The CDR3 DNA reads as TGTGCCAGCAGCAAAAACAGGGGGCGCGACTATGGCTACACCTTC. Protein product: CASSKNRGRDYGYTF.

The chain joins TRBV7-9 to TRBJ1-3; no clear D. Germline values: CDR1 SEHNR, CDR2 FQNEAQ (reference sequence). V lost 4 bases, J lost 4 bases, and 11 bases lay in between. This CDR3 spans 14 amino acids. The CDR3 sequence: CASSWTSGGNTIYF. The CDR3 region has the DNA TGTGCCAGCAGCTGGACCTCTGGCGGAAACACCATATATTTT.

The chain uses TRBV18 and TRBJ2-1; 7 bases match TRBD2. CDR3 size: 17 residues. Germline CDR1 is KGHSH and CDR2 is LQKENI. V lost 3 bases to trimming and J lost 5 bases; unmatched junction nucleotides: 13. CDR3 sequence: CASSPRASGHQNNEQFF. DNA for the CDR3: TGTGCCAGCTCACCCCGGGCTAGCGGACACCAGAACAATGAGCAGTTCTTC.

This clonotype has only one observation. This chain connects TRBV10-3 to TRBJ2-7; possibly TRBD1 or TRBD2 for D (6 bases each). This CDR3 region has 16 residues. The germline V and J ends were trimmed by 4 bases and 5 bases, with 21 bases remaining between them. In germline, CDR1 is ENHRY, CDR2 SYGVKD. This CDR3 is CAISGEATGSGHEQYF. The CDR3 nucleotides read TGTGCCATCAGTGGGGAGGCGACAGGCTCGGGGCACGAGCAGTACTTC.

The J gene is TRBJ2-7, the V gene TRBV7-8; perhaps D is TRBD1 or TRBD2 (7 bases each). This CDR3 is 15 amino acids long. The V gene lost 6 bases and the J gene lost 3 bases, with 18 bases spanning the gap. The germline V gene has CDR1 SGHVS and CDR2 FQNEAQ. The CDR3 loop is CASRQHQGGSYEQYF. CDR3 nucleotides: TGTGCCAGCAGACAACACCAGGGGGGGAGCTACGAGCAGTACTTC.

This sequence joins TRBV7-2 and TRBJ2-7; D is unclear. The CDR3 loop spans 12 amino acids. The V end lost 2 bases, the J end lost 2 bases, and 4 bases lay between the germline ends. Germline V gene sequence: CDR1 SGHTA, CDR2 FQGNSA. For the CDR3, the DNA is TGTGCCAGCAGCTTACACGCCTACGAGCAGTACTTC. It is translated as CASSLHAYEQYF.

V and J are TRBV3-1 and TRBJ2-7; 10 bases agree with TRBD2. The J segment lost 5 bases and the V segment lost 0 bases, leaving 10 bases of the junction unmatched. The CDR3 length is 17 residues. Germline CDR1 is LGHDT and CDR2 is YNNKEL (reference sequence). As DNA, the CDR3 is TGTGCCAGCAGCCAAGATTTTTCGGGAAGCGGGGGGGACGAGCAGTACTTC. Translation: CASSQDFSGSGGDEQYF.

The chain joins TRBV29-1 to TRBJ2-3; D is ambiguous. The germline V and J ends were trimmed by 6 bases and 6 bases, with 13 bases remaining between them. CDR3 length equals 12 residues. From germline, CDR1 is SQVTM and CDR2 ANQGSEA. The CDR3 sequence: CSVAKESDTQYF. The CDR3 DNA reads TGCAGCGTCGCCAAAGAGTCGGATACGCAGTATTTT.

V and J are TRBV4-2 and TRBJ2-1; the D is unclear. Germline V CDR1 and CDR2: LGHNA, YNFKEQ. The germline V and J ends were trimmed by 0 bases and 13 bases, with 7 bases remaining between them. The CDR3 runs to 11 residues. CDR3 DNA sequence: TGTGCCAGCAGCCAAGACTGGATACAGTTCTTC. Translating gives CASSQDWIQFF.

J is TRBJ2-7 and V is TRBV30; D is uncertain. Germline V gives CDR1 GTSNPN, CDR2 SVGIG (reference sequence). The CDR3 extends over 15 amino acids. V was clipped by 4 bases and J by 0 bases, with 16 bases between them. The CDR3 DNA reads TGTGCCTGGATTAACTTTGGCGGTAGCTCCTACGAGCAGTACTTC. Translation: CAWINFGGSSYEQYF.

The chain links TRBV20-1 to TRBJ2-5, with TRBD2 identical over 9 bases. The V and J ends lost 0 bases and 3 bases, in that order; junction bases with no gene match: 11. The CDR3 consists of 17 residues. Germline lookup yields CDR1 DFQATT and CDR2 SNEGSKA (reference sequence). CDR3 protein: CSARDRVAGERKETQYF. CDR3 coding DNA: TGCAGTGCTAGAGATCGGGTAGCGGGAGAGAGAAAAGAGACCCAGTACTTC.

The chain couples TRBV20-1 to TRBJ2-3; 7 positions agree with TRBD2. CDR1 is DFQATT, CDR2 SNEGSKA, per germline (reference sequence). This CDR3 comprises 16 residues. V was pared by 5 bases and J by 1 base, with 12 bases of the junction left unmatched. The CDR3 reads CSAPRGWLAGTDTQYF. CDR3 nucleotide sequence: TGCAGTGCTCCCCGCGGGTGGCTAGCGGGCACAGATACGCAGTATTTT.

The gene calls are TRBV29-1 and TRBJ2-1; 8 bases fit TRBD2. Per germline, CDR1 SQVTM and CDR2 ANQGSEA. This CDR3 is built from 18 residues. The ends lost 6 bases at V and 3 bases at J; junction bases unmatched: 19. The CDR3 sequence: CSVVKELDSGTVYNEQFF. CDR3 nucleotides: TGCAGCGTCGTTAAAGAATTAGATAGCGGGACGGTCTACAATGAGCAGTTCTTC.

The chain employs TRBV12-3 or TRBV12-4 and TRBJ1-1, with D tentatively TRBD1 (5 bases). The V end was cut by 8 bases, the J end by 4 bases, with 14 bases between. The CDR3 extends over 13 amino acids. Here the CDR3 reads CASAPGLSTEAFF. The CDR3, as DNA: TGTGCCAGCGCTCCAGGGCTGAGCACTGAAGCTTTCTTT.

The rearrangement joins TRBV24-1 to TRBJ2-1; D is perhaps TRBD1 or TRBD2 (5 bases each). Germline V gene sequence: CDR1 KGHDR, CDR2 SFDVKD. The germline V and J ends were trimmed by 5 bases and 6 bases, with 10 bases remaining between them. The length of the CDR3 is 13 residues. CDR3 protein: CATSAGSGNEQFF. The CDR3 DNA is TGTGCCACCAGTGCAGGGAGTGGCAATGAGCAGTTCTTC.

CDR3 nucleotides: TGTGCCAGCAGTCTGGATTCCGGGACATTCTATGGCTACACCTTC. Translation gives CASSLDSGTFYGYTF. This rearrangement joins TRBV6-5 to TRBJ1-2, with D perhaps TRBD1 (6 bases). There are 15 residues in the CDR3. Trimming removed 5 bases at V and 4 bases at J, with 17 bases between. The germline CDR1 and CDR2 sequences are MNHEY and SVGAGI.

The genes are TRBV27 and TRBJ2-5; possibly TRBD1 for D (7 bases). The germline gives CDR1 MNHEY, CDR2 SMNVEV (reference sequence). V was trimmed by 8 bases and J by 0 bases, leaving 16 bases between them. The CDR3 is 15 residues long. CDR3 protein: CASSRAGGYQETQYF. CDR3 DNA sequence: TGTGCCAGCTCTCGTGCAGGGGGGTACCAAGAGACCCAGTACTTC.

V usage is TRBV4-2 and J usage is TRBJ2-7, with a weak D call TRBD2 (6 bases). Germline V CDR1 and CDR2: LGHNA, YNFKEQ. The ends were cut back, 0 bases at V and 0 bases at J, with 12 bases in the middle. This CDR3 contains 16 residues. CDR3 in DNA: TGTGCCAGCAGCCAAGATGCTAGCGCGAGCTCCTACGAGCAGTACTTC. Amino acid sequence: CASSQDASASSYEQYF.

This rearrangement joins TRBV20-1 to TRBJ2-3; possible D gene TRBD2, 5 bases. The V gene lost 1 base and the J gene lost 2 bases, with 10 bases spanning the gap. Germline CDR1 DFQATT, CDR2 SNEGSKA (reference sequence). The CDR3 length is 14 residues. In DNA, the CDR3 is TGCAGTGCTAGAGTTGACGGGATCACAGATACGCAGTATTTT. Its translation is CSARVDGITDTQYF.

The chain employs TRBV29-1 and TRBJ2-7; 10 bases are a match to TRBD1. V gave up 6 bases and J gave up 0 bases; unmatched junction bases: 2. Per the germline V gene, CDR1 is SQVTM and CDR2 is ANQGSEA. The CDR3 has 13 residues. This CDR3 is CSVGQGISYEQYF. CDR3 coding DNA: TGCAGCGTGGGACAGGGGATCTCCTACGAGCAGTACTTC.

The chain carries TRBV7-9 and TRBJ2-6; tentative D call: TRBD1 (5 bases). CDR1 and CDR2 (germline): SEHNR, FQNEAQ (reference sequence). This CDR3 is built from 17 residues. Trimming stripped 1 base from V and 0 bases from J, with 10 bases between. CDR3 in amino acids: CASSLGVQGSGANVLTF. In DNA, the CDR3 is TGTGCCAGCAGCTTAGGAGTTCAGGGCTCTGGGGCCAACGTCCTGACTTTC.

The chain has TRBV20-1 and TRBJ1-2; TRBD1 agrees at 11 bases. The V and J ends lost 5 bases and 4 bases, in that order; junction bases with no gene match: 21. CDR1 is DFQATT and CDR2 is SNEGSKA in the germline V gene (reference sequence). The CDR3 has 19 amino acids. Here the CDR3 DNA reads TGCAGTGCTTTAAGGACAAGGACAGGGGGCAATCTCGGTATCTATGGCTACACCTTC. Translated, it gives CSALRTRTGGNLGIYGYTF.

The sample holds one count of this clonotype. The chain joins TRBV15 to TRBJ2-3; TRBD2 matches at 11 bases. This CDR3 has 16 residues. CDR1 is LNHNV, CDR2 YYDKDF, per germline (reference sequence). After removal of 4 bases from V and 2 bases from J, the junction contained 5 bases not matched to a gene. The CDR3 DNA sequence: TGTGCCACCAGCAAAAGACTAGCGGGGTACACAGATACGCAGTATTTT. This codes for CATSKRLAGYTDTQYF.

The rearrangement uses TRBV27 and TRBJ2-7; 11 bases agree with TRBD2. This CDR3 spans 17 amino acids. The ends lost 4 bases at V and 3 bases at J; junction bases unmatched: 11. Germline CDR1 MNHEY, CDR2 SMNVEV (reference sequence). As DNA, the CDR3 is TGTGCCAGCAGTTCGACACGGACTAGCGGGCGGTACTACGAGCAGTACTTC. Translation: CASSSTRTSGRYYEQYF.

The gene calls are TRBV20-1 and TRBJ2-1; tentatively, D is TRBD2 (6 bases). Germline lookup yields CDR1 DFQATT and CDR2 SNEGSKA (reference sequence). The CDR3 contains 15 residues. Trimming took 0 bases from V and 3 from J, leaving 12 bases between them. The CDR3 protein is CSARDTSLNYNEQFF. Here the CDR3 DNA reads TGCAGTGCTAGAGATACTAGCTTGAACTACAATGAGCAGTTCTTC.

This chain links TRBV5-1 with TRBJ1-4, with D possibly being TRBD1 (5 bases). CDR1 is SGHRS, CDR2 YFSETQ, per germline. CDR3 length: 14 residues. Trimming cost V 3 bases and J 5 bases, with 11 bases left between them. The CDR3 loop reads CASSYGRVNEKLFF. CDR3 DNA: TGCGCCAGCAGCTACGGCAGGGTCAATGAAAAACTGTTTTTT.

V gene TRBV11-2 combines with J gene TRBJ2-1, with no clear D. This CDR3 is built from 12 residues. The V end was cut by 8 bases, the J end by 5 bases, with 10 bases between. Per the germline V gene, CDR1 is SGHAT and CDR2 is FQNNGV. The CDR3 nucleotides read TGTGCCAGCTCTCGTGGCGACAATGAGCAGTTCTTC. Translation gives CASSRGDNEQFF. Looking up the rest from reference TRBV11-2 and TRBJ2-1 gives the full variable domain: EAGVAQSPRYKIIEKRQSVAFWCNPISGHATLYWYQQILGQGPKLLIQFQNNGVVDDSQLPKDRFSAERLKGVDSTLKIQPAKLEDSAVYLCASSRGDNEQFFGPGTRLTVL.

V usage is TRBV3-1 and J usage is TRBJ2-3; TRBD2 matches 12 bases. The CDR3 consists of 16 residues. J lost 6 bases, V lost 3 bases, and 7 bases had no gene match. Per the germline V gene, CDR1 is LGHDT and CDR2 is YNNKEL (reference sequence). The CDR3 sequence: CASSHPSGGARDTQYF. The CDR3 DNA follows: TGTGCCAGCAGCCATCCTAGCGGGGGGGCCCGTGATACGCAGTATTTT.

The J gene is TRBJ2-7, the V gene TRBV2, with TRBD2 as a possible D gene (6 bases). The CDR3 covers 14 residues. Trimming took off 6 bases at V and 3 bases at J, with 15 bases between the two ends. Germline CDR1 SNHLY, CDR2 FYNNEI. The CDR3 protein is CASRRDFPHYEQYF. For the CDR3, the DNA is TGTGCCAGCAGGCGGGACTTCCCACACTACGAGCAGTACTTC. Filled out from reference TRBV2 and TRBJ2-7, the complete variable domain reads EPEVTQTPSHQVTQMGQEVILRCVPISNHLYFYWYRQILGQKVEFLVSFYNNEISEKSEIFDDQFSVERPDGSNFTLKIRSTKLEDSAMYFCASRRDFPHYEQYFGPGTRLTVT.

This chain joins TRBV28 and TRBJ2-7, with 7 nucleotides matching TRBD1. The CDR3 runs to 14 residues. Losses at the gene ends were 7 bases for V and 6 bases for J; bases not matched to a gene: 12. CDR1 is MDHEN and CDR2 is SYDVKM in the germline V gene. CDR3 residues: CASKDRKGWFEQYF. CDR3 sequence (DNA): TGTGCCAGCAAGGACAGGAAAGGATGGTTCGAGCAGTACTTC. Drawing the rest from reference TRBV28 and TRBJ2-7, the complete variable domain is DVKVTQSSRYLVKRTGEKVFLECVQDMDHENMFWYRQDPGLGLRLIYFSYDVKMKEKGDIPEGYSVSREKKERFSLILESASTNQTSMYLCASKDRKGWFEQYFGPGTRLTVT.

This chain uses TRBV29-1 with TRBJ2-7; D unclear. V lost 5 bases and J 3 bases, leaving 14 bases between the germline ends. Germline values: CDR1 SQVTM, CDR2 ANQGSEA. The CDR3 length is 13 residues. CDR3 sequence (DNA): TGCAGCGTTCAGACCACTTCTAACTACGAGCAGTACTTC. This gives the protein CSVQTTSNYEQYF.

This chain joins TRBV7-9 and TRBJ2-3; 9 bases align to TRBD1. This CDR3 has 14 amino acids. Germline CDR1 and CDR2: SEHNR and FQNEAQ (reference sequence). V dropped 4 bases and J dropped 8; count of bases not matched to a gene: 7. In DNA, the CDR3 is TGTGCCAGCAGCTCCACGACAGGGGGTGGTACGCAGTATTTT. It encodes CASSSTTGGGTQYF.